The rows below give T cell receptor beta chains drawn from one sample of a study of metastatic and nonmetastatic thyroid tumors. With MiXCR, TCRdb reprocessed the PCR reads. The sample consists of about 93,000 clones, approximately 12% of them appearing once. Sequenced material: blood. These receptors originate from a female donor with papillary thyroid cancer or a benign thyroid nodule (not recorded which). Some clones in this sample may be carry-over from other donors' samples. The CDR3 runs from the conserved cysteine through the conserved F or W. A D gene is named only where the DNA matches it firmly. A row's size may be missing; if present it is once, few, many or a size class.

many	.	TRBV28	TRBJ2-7	CASSLQGGFSYEQYF	TGTGCCAGCAGTCTTCAGGGCGGGTTCTCCTACGAGCAGTACTTC
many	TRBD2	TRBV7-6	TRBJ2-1	CASSQGRGAHVDNEQFF	TGTGCCAGCAGCCAGGGGCGGGGGGCTCATGTTGACAATGAGCAGTTCTTC
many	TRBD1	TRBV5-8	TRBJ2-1	CASSLEGQGSNEQFF	TGTGCCAGCAGCTTGGAGGGACAGGGAAGCAATGAGCAGTTCTTC
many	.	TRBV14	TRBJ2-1	CASSQDTAWEQFF	TGTGCCAGCAGCCAAGATACGGCTTGGGAGCAGTTCTTC
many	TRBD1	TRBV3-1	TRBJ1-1	CASSQDVRGGEAFF	TGTGCCAGCAGCCAAGATGTCAGGGGGGGTGAAGCTTTCTTT
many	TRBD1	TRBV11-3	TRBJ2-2	CASSSQGANGELFF	TGTGCCAGCAGCTCACAGGGGGCCAACGGGGAGCTGTTTTTT
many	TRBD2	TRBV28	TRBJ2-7	CASSLAGGRYEQYF	TGTGCCAGCAGTTTGGCGGGGGGCCGCTACGAGCAGTACTTC
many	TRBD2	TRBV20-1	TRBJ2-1	CSASHRTSGIRGEQFF	TGCAGTGCTAGCCATAGGACTAGCGGGATCAGGGGTGAGCAGTTCTTC
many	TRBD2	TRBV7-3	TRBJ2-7	CASSFSARRETSGRRYEQYF	TGTGCCAGCAGCTTTTCGGCGCGACGGGAGACTAGCGGGAGGCGGTACGAGCAGTACTTC
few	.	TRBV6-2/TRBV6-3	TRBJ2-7	CASSLGGNGDEQYF	TGTGCCAGCAGTTTAGGTGGGAACGGAGACGAGCAGTACTTC
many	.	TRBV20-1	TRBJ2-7	CSARNWTRLVEQYF	TGCAGTGCTAGAAACTGGACCCGCCTGGTCGAGCAGTACTTC
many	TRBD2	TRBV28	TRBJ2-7	CASSPRLAEDEQYF	TGTGCCAGCAGTCCCCGACTAGCGGAAGACGAGCAGTACTTC
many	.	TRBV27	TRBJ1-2	CASSLSVAGSNYGYTF	TGTGCCAGCAGTTTATCAGTCGCAGGGTCGAACTATGGCTACACCTTC
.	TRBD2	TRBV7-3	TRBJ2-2	CASSLAGTSGTRELFF	TGTGCCAGCAGCTTAGCGGGGACTAGCGGGACCAGGGAGCTGTTTTTT
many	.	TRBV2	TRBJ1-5	CASRLGQSNQPQHF	TGTGCCAGCAGACTTGGACAGAGCAATCAGCCCCAGCATTTT